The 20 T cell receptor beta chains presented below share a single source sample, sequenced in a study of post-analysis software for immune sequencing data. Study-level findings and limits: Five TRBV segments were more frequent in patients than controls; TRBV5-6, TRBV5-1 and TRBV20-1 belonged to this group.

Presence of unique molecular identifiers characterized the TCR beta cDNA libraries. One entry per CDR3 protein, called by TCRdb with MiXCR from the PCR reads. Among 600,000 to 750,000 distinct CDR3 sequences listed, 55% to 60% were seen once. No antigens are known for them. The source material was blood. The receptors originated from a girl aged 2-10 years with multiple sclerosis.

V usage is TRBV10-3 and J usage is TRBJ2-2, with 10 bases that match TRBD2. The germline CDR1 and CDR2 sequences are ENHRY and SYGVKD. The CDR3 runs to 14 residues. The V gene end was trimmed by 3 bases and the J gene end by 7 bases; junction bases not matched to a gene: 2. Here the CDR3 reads CAISDWTSGGELFF. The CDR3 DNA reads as TGTGCCATCAGTGACTGGACTAGCGGCGGGGAGCTGTTTTTT.

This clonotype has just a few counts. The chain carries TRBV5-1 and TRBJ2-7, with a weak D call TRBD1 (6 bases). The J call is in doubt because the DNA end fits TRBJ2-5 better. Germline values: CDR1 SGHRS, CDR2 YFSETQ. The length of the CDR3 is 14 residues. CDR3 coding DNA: TGCGCCAGTTACCCCGGGACACTCCAAGAGACCCAGTACTTC. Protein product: CASYPGTLQETQYF.

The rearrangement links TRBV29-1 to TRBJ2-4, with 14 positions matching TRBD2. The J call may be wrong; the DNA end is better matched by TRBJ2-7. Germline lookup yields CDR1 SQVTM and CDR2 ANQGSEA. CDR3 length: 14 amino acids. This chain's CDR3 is CSAGLAGEGYEQYF. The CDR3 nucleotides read TGCAGCGCGGGACTAGCGGGAGAGGGATACGAGCAGTACTTC.

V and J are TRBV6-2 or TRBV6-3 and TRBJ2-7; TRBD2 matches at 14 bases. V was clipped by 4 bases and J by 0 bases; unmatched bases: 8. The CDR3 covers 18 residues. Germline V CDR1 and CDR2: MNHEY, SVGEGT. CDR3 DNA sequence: TGTGCCAGCAGTTTTCGGACTAGCGGGGGGCGGAGCTCCTACGAGCAGTACTTC. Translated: CASSFRTSGGRSSYEQYF.

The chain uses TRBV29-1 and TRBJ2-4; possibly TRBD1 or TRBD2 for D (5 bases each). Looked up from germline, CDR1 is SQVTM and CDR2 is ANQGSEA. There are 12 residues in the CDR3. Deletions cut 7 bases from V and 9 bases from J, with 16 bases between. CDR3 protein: CSAGTARGIQYF. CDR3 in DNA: TGCAGCGCGGGAACAGCGAGGGGCATTCAGTACTTC.

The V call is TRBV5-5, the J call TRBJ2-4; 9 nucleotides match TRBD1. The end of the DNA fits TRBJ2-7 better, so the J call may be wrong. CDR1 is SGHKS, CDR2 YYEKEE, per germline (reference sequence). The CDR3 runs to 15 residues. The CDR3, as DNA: TGTGCCAGCAGTCTCCCGGGACAGGGTACCGACGAGCAGTACTTC. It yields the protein CASSLPGQGTDEQYF.

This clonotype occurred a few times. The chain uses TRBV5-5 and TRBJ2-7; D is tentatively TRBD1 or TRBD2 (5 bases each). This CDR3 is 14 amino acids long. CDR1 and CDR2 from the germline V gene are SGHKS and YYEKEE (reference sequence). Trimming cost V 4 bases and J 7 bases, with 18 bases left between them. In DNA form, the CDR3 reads TGTGCCAGCAGCATCGCAGGGACCTACAATGAGCAGTACTTC. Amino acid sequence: CASSIAGTYNEQYF. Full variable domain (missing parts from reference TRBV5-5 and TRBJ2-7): DAGVTQSPTHLIKTRGQQVTLRCSPISGHKSVSWYQQVLGQGPQFIFQYYEKEERGRGNFPDRFSARQFPNYSSELNVNALLLGDSALYLCASSIAGTYNEQYFGPGTRLTVT.

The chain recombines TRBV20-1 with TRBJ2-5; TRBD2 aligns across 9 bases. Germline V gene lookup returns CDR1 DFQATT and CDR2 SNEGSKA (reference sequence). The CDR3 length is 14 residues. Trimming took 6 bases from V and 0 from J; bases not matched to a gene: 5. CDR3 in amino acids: CSAALAGDQETQYF. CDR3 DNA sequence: TGCAGTGCCGCCTTAGCGGGAGACCAAGAGACCCAGTACTTC.

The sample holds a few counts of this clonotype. The CDR3 DNA is TGTGCCAGCAGTTTAGGGACAGGGGCCGGCTACACCTTC. Protein product: CASSLGTGAGYTF. The chain couples TRBV6-5 to TRBJ1-2, with 10 bases fitting TRBD1. Germline V gene data show CDR1 as MNHEY and CDR2 as SVGAGI. With 4 bases clipped from V and 8 bases from J, the junction kept 4 bases outside the gene matches. This CDR3 has 13 residues.

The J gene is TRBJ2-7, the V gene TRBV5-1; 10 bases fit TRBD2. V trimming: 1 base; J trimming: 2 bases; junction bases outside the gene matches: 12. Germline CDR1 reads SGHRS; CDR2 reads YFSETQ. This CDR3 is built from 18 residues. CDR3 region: CASSLYPAGGDLTYEQYF. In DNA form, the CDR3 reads TGCGCCAGCAGCTTGTATCCAGCGGGAGGGGATTTAACCTACGAGCAGTACTTC.

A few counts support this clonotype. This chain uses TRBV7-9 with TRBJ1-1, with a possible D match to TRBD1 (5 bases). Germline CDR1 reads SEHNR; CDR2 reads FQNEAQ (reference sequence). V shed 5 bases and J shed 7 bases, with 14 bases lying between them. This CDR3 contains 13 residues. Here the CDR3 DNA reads TGTGCCAGCAGCCCAGGGCTCGACATTGAAGCTTTCTTT. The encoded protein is CASSPGLDIEAFF.

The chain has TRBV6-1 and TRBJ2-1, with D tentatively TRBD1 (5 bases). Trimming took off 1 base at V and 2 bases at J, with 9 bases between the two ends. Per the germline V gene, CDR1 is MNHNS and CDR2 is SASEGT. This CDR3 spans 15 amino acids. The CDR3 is CASSEGVGAYNEQFF. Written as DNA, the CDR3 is TGTGCCAGCAGTGAAGGCGTAGGGGCCTACAATGAGCAGTTCTTC.

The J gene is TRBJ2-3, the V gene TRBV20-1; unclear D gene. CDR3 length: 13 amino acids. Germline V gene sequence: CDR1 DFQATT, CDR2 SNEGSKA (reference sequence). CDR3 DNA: TGCAGCGCAGAGATATCTAGCACAGATACGCAGTATTTT. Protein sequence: CSAEISSTDTQYF.

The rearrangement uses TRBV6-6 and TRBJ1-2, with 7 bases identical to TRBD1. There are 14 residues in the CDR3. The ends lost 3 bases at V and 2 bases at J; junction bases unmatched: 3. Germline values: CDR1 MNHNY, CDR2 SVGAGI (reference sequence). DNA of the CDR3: TGTGCCAGCAGTTATACAGGGGAGAACTATGGCTACACCTTC. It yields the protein CASSYTGENYGYTF.

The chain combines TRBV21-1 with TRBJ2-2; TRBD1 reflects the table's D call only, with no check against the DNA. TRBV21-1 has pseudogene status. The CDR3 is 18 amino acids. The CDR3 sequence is CASSKVAGKVEGAGELFF. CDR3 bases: TGTGCCAGCAGCAAAGTGGCAGGGAAGGTTGAAGGGGCCGGGGAGCTGTTTTTT.

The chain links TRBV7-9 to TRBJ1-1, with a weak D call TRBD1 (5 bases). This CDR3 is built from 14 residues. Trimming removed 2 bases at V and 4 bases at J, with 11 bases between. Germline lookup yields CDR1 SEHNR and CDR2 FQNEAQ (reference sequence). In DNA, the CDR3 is TGTGCCAGCAGCTTAATGGGGCGCGTCACTGAAGCTTTCTTT. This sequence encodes CASSLMGRVTEAFF.

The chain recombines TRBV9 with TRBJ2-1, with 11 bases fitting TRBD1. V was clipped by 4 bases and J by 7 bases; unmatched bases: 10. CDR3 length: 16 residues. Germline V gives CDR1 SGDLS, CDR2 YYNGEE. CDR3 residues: CASSLTGTGGRNEQFF. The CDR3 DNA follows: TGTGCCAGCAGCTTAACCGGGACAGGGGGGAGGAATGAGCAGTTCTTC.

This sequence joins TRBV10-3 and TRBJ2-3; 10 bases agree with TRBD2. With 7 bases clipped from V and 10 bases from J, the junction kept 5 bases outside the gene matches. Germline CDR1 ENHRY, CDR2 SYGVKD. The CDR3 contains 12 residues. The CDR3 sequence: CAIKYGTSAQYF. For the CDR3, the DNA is TGTGCCATCAAATATGGGACTAGCGCGCAGTATTTT.

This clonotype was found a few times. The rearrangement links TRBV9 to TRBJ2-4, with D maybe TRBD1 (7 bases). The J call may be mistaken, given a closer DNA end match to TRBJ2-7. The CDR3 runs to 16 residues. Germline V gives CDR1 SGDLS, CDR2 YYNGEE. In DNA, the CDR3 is TGTGCCAGCAGCGTAGGGGAGGTCAGGGGGGCCTACGAGCAGTACTTC. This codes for CASSVGEVRGAYEQYF.

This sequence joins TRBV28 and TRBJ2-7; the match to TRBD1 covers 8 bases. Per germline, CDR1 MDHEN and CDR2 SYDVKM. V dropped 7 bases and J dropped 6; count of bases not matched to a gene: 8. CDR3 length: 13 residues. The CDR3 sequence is CASILGQGGEQYF. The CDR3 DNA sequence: TGTGCCAGCATTCTAGGACAGGGCGGCGAGCAGTACTTC.